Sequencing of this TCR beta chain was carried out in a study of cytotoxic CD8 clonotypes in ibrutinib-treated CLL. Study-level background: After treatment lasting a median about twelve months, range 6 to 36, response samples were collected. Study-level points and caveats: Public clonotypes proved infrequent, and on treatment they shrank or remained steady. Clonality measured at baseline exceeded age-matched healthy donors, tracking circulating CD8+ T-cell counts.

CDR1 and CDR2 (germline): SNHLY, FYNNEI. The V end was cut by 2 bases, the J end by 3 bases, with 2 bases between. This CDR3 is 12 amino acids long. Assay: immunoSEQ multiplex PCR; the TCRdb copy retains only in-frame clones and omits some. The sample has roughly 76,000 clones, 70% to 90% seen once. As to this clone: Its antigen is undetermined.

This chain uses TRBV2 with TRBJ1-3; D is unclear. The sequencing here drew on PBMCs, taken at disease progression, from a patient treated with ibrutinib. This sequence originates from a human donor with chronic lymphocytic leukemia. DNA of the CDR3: TGTGCCAGCAGTGAACTTGGAAACACCATATATTTT. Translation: CASSELGNTIYF.